The rows below give T cell receptor beta chains drawn from one sample of a study of blood T cells in healthy people across ages. Each CDR3 protein gets one entry after TCRdb re-called the 5' RACE reads with MiXCR. The table has about 380,000 distinct CDR3 sequences, approximately 51% seen once. The sample taken for sequencing was blood. The receptors stem from a man in his sixties in good health. The CDR3 runs from the conserved cysteine through the conserved F or W.

v_call cdr3_aa
TRBV30 CAGRGDGKTQYF
TRBV6-1 CASRATGQLYEQYF
TRBV28 CASRKGGAGIQYF
TRBV7-3 CASSLTGGKETQYF
TRBV29-1 CSAEGHTDTQYF
TRBV7-2 CASRLAQGTYGYTF
TRBV9 CASSTIMGNEQFF
TRBV29-1 CSVVHRGARETQYF
TRBV7-2 CASSTNSGRGSYNEQFF
TRBV3-1 CASSQGRGGATGIQYF
TRBV12-3/TRBV12-4 CASSLQTPREGSYEQYF
TRBV4-1 CASSQDPGGTYEQYF
TRBV10-3 CAISESGTSRSYEQYF
TRBV28 CATQGGPYEQYF
TRBV7-9 CASSPRGYEQYF
TRBV3-1 CASSQDYGGGLPYEQYF
TRBV5-1 CASSLRAPTSSSYNEQFF
TRBV3-1 CASSPTSGAPSTDTQYF
TRBV6-1 CASSAADASQGEAFF
TRBV5-1 CASSLGGPLEQYF
TRBV30 CAWSELGNIQYF
TRBV6-1 CASRDSGSGANVLTF
TRBV29-1 CSVAGTSPRYTF
TRBV12-5 CASGLLGNEQFF
TRBV28 CAGRLDYEQYF
TRBV2 CASSARASGLETQYF
TRBV4-3 CASSQDRGQTDTQYF
TRBV27 CASSPQGFTNYGYTF
TRBV7-2 CASSPGLAGKTDTQYF
TRBV5-1 CASSSDGTLYGYTF
TRBV4-1 CASSQGGDGGETQYF
TRBV5-1 CASVQGAGAEETQYF
TRBV7-9 CASSSGQGGEKLFF
TRBV6-5 CASSSRGSRVSGANVLTF
TRBV20-1 CSARSGGHLSDEQYF
TRBV28 CASSSRTRGNEQFF
TRBV9 CASSAPAGREASDEQFF
TRBV18 CASSPLRGLDEQYF
TRBV20-1 CSARNIAEPSYEQYF
TRBV29-1 CSVGKYNEQFF
TRBV7-3 CASSLSASYYNEQFF
TRBV5-1 CASRTSGGLEQFF
TRBV20-1 CSAPSGTFSSYNEQFF
TRBV11-2 CASSFTGITDTQYF
TRBV4-3 CASSQDVRTIYGYTF
TRBV28 CASSFLGTGIYGYTF
TRBV20-1 CSARGGGGRSAYEQYF
TRBV4-2 CASSLRSGLSTDTQYF